This T cell receptor beta chain was sequenced during a study of shared clonotypes between healthy human individuals. As for this clone: The target antigen is unknown.

Germline V CDR1 and CDR2: SGHNT, YYREEE (reference sequence). The junction had 7 bases not matched to a gene; V was cut back by 4 bases and J by 6 bases. The CDR3 consists of 14 residues. DNA at 150 to 250 ng, about 30,000 T cell genomes, went into sorted-subset replicate PCRs. Using immunoSEQ multiplex PCR, the repertoire was profiled, and TCRdb retains in-frame clones only, with some absent. The table has 700,000 to 950,000 clones, about 96% seen once; the top ten hold about 0.21%. Only CD45RO-negative cells positively selected for CCR7 counted as naive CD8 cells, so terminally differentiated effector memory CD45RA+ cells were excluded. Adults of Caucasian background living in Nashville, Tennessee made up all donors. The study's findings and limits: The rarefaction results pointed to incomplete sorted-subset sequencing despite large depth.

The V call is TRBV5-4, the J call TRBJ1-5; 7 bases map to TRBD1. What was sequenced was naive CD8+ T cells sorted from blood. The TCR sequence derives from a man aged 25 to 45 in good health. The CDR3 region is CASSTDRALQPQHF. CDR3 DNA: TGTGCCAGCAGCACCGACAGGGCTCTTCAGCCCCAGCATTTT.